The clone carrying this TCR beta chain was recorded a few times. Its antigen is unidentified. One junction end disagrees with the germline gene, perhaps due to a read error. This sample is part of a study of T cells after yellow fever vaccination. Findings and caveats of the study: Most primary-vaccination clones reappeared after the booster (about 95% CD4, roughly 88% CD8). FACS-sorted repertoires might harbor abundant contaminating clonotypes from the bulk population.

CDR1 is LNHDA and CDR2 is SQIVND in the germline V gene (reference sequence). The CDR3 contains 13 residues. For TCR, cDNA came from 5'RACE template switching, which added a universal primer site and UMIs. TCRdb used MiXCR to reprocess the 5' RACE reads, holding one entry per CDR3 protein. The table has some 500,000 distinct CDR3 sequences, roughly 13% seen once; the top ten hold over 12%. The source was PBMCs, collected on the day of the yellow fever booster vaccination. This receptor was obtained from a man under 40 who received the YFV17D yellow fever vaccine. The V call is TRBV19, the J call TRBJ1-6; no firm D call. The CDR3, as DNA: TGTGCCAGCGGTGGGGATTATATTTCACCCCTCCACTTT. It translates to CASGGDYISPLHF.